Included here is one T cell receptor (beta chain) sequence, with context. The sample originates from a study of CD8 T cells in Susac syndrome. RNA, at about 0.45 to 1 ug, was reverse transcribed with random hexamers. MiXCR, run by TCRdb on the immunoSEQ multiplex PCR reads, gives a single entry per CDR3 protein. The sample shows some 180,000 distinct CDR3 sequences, roughly 90% of them seen only once. CDR1 is MNHNS and CDR2 is SASEGT in the germline V gene. With V trimmed by 5 bases and J by 7 bases, 6 bases remained unmatched. There are 15 residues in the CDR3. This clonotype originated in a human donor with Susac syndrome. Specimen: CD4+ T cells from PBMCs. The chain carries TRBV6-1 and TRBJ2-1; 12 nucleotides line up with TRBD2. The CDR3 protein is CASSWEGTSGNEQFF. The CDR3 nucleotides read TGTGCCAGCAGTTGGGAGGGGACTAGCGGGAATGAGCAGTTCTTC.